The entry that follows covers one T cell receptor (beta chain) sequence. These data belong to a study of blood T cell repertoires in COVID-19. Original handling: Estimated nucleated cell counts came from reference gene primer amplification. Data came from immunoSEQ multiplex PCR; TCRdb stores just in-frame clones and leaves some out. That table is the source of V, J and clone size, and D and trimming were worked out from the DNA. Altogether about 200,000 clones are present, roughly nine tenths being singletons, with the ten largest covering 6.5% to 9%. The CDR3 totals 14 residues. Germline CDR1 reads SNHLY; CDR2 reads FYNNEI. With 8 bases clipped from V and 2 bases from J, the junction kept 6 bases outside the gene matches.

The chain uses TRBV2 and TRBJ2-5; TRBD2 matches 9 bases. Sequenced sample: PBMCs or T cells enriched from blood (not recorded which). The receptor was derived from a woman aged 18-29 years who had recovered from COVID-19. The CDR3: CASWGGGAQETQYF. The CDR3 nucleotides read TGTGCCAGCTGGGGCGGGGGGGCTCAAGAGACCCAGTACTTC.